This TCR beta chain was identified in a study of prognosis after radiotherapy for stage I lung cancer. TCR beta CDR3 amplification from genomic DNA was performed by two-round multiplex PCR. Primers were specific to each TRBV and TRBJ gene in first-round PCR. MiXCR was run by TCRdb on the multiplex PCR reads, yielding one entry per CDR3 protein. The data hold about 14,000 distinct CDR3 sequences, with about 27% observed a single time. By share, this clonotype counts as medium-sized. CDR1 is DFQATT and CDR2 is SNEGSKA in the germline V gene (reference sequence). The CDR3 loop spans 14 amino acids. The ends lost 6 bases at V and 4 bases at J; junction bases unmatched: 9.

This chain links TRBV20-1 with TRBJ2-3, with 8 bases lining up with TRBD1. This TCR was sampled from a donor over 45 with non-small cell lung cancer. The sample in question was PBMCs, obtained before or after stereotactic body radiation therapy (not recorded which). This CDR3 is CSAYTRGRSDTQYF. The CDR3 region has the DNA TGCAGTGCCTACACCAGGGGGCGCTCAGATACGCAGTATTTT.